This section outlines one T cell receptor (beta chain) sequence together with its context. It has no known antigen specificity. Per-base qualities were not stored, and no clone one base away is much larger. The data derive from a study of shared clonotypes between healthy human individuals (dated by TCRdb to the early 2020s). The study in broad terms: The cohort included a few men and a couple of women between 18 and 49 years of age. For each donor, CD4 naive and CD4 memory were each run on three plates, CD8 naive on two plates, and CD8 memory on one plate. To increase sequencing depth and limit assay-specific biases, different laboratories used diverse techniques to prepare libraries and sequence TCR repertoires. Leukapheresis yielded between about 0.85 and 10 billion PBMCs per donor. Blood TCR repertoires of a handful of healthy adults were deeply sequenced to estimate repertoire size and the extent of clonotype sharing between individuals. General study outcomes and caveats: Approximately 4.8% of naive CD4, 3.5% of naive CD8, around 2.3% of memory CD4, and 0.35% to 0.5% of memory CD8 clonotypes were shared across several donors. Compared with non-shared clonotypes, clonotypes shared by all four sorted-subset donors had higher generation probabilities. Estimated clonotype richness was generally larger for naive than for memory subsets. The small number of donors limited the genetic and exposure-history diversity represented. Pairwise subsampling led to the expectation that sequencing depth would affect the degree of clonotype sharing among donors. Even with the large sequencing depth, rarefaction of the sorted-subset datasets indicated that sequencing was incomplete. Sampling was restricted to blood, and TCR repertoires in tissues likely differ from the TCR repertoires found in blood.

The donors were healthy, HIV-negative adults who had no recently reported acute infections or vaccinations. Only Caucasian adults living in Nashville, Tennessee, USA were represented among the donors. CD4+ T cells were enriched by magnetic negative selection, after which naive cells were positively selected on CD45RA and the negative fraction was taken as the memory subset. After blood collection by leukapheresis, PBMCs were isolated using Ficoll-Histopaque density gradient centrifugation and then cryopreserved in the vapor phase of liquid nitrogen. Analytical flow cytometry was used to check the purity and quantity of every magnetically sorted T cell population. Genomic DNA was isolated from each sorted fraction and quantified by UV absorbance on a Nanodrop 2000c. TCR CDR3 regions were amplified from genomic DNA by multiplex PCR using the deep immunoSEQ assay. Extracted genomic DNA from each cell subset was spread evenly across all wells of several immunoSEQ 96-well plates, with each plate serving as a replicate. For sorted subsets, each replicate PCR was loaded with around 220 ng genomic DNA, equivalent to about 30,000 T cell genomes. Purified libraries were quantified with a Qubit 3.0 fluorometer, sized on a Bioanalyzer 2100, and re-quantified with the KAPA Library Quantification kit. A separate single-read 150-cycle Illumina NextSeq 550 flow cell was used to sequence each immunoSEQ 96-well plate. The paper's processing steps were these. Because the immunoSEQ output included only junctional sequences and no quality scores, the filtering could not be the same as the filtering used for full-length reads. To assign V/J genes and CDR3, sequences were annotated against IMGT germline references using PyIR, a Python wrapper for IgBLAST v1.9. Reads were removed for weak V/J assignments (E-value above 1e-6), missing CDR3, stop codons, out-of-frame junctions, or ambiguous translated residues. A V3J clonotype was defined by an identical inferred V gene, J gene, and CDR3 amino acid sequence. Percentage overlap between repertoires was calculated by dividing the number of shared unique clonotypes by the size of the smaller repertoire. Repertoire richness was assessed with RTK rarefaction, the Chao1 estimator, and Recon v2.1 estimates of unobserved clonotypes. For all TCRbeta clonotypes obtained by the gDNA method from several donors, generation probabilities were computed with OLGA. The table comes from immuneACCESS by way of TCRdb, which keeps in-frame sequences with V and J called. Part of the clones is missing from these tables; in studies checked, under half for an unresolved V gene and the rest for unknown reasons. The V and J calls and clone size were taken over from that table, and D and trimming were inferred from the DNA. The sample table lists around 1.5 million clones, 98% of them with a count of one. Roughly 0.45% of the sample is held by the ten biggest clonotypes.

The germline V gene encodes CDR1 SGDLS and CDR2 YYNGEE. V is pruned by 3 bases and J by 7 bases, leaving 12 bases of the junction without a gene match. The CDR3 contains 15 residues, cysteine and phenylalanine counted. Just the 45-base CDR3 DNA is kept, in frame starting at base 1. Sequencing was carried out using naive CD4+ T cells sorted from blood. The cell subset or site label of this sample denotes: CD45RA+ positively selected. The chain is encoded by TRBV9 joined to TRBJ2-7; the junction holds 8 bases that match TRBD1. The receptor's source is a young man in good health. The bases are TGTGCCAGCAGCGGATCAGGGGGCTTAAGTGGGGAGCAGTACTTC. Its protein is CASSGSGGLSGEQYF.